Presented here are 12 T cell receptor beta chains from one specimen sequenced in a study of cytomegalovirus exposure and HLA in healthy donors. Primers for the PCR totalled 60 Vbeta and 13 Jbeta. This table comes from immunoSEQ multiplex PCR, and its TCRdb copy is limited to in-frame clones, with some not included. The data contain 120,000 or so clones, about 73% of them singletons. Sequencing was done on a sample of PBMCs. Every receptor here comes from a woman between 50 and 59 years old in good health and CMV-seropositive.

V and J are TRBV19 and TRBJ1-2, with D possibly being TRBD1 (6 bases). The CDR3 length is 14 residues. V was shortened by 6 bases and J by 1 base, with 12 bases between the two germline ends. Germline V gene sequence: CDR1 LNHDA, CDR2 SQIVND (reference sequence). CDR3 loop: CASRFEGDNYGYTF. The CDR3 DNA follows: TGTGCCAGTAGGTTCGAGGGGGATAACTATGGCTACACCTTC. Drawing the rest from reference TRBV19 and TRBJ1-2, the complete variable domain is DGGITQSPKYLFRKEGQNVTLSCEQNLNHDAMYWYRQDPGQGLRLIYYSQIVNDFQKGDIAEGYSVSREKKESFPLTVTSAQKNPTAFYLCASRFEGDNYGYTFGSGTRLTVV.

J is TRBJ1-1 and V is TRBV6-1, with 9 bases fitting TRBD1. The length of the CDR3 is 14 residues. V lost 10 bases to trimming and J lost 2 bases; unmatched junction nucleotides: 8. CDR1 and CDR2 (germline): MNHNS, SASEGT. The CDR3: CAIDLDRGNTEAFF. As DNA, the CDR3 is TGTGCCATCGACCTGGACAGGGGAAACACTGAAGCTTTCTTT.

The chain links TRBV29-1 to TRBJ2-3; 10 bases fit TRBD2. CDR1 is SQVTM, CDR2 ANQGSEA, per germline. The trim removed 4 bases at V and 6 bases at J, leaving 7 bases unmatched. CDR3 size: 14 residues. The CDR3 nucleotides read TGCAGCGTTGTCTTTAGCGGGGGGCGCGATACGCAGTATTTT. Translation gives CSVVFSGGRDTQYF.

This chain links TRBV19 with TRBJ1-2; TRBD1 matches 8 bases. Germline-derived CDR1 and CDR2 are LNHDA and SQIVND (reference sequence). The V and J ends lost 6 bases and 8 bases, in that order; junction bases with no gene match: 8. The CDR3 runs 13 residues. Here the CDR3 reads CASSPETGDGYTF. As DNA, the CDR3 is TGTGCCAGTAGCCCGGAGACAGGGGACGGCTACACCTTC.

The chain carries TRBV10-3 and TRBJ2-3; D might be TRBD2 (5 bases). Germline-derived CDR1 and CDR2 are ENHRY and SYGVKD. The V end was cut by 3 bases, the J end by 1 base, with 14 bases between. This CDR3 has 16 residues. CDR3 residues: CAISDRGMRGTDTQYF. CDR3 bases: TGTGCCATCAGTGACAGAGGGATGCGAGGCACAGATACGCAGTATTTT.

The chain combines TRBV12-5 with TRBJ2-5; the match to TRBD1 covers 7 bases. The CDR3 is 15 amino acids. Unmatched junction bases numbered 3, after V lost 1 base and J lost 1 base. From germline, CDR1 is LGHNT and CDR2 FRNRAP. The CDR3 here is CASGLGTGLQETQYF. CDR3 nucleotide sequence: TGTGCTAGTGGTTTGGGGACAGGTCTCCAAGAGACCCAGTACTTC.

This sequence joins TRBV4-3 and TRBJ1-2; the D gene is possibly TRBD1 (5 bases). The CDR3 length is 15 residues. Germline assignment: CDR1 LGHNA and CDR2 YSLEER. Deletions cut 1 base from V and 3 bases from J, with 12 bases between. CDR3 sequence reads: CASSQVVGEDYGYTF. The CDR3 region has the DNA TGCGCCAGCAGCCAAGTCGTAGGGGAAGACTATGGCTACACCTTC.

This rearrangement joins TRBV10-2 to TRBJ1-5, with D possibly being TRBD1 (5 bases). Per the germline V gene, CDR1 is WSHSY and CDR2 is SAAADI. The V end lost 2 bases, the J end lost 2 bases, and 16 bases lay between the germline ends. The CDR3 has 17 amino acids. The CDR3 loop reads CASSEGLRVMGNQPQHF. The CDR3 DNA follows: TGCGCCAGCAGTGAGGGCCTCAGGGTGATGGGCAATCAGCCCCAGCATTTT.

The sample holds a few counts of this clone. The chain employs TRBV5-1 and TRBJ1-1, with 9 bases fitting TRBD1. Germline CDR1 reads SGHRS; CDR2 reads YFSETQ. V lost 0 bases to trimming and J lost 14 bases; unmatched junction nucleotides: 14. The CDR3 is 15 residues long. The DNA of the CDR3 is TGCGCCAGCAGCTTGGATACCGGGACAGGGAAGGCAGGGTTCTTT. The encoded protein is CASSLDTGTGKAGFF.

The V and J genes are TRBV19 and TRBJ1-5; D is ambiguous. CDR3 size: 14 residues. Germline CDR1 is LNHDA and CDR2 is SQIVND (reference sequence). Trimming removed 5 bases at V and 5 bases at J, with 13 bases between. CDR3 in amino acids: CASSLSGRHQPQHF. As DNA, the CDR3 is TGTGCCAGTAGTCTCTCCGGGAGACATCAGCCCCAGCATTTT.

In this sample, this clone turned up a few times. V is TRBV30 and J is TRBJ2-2, with D possibly matching TRBD1 (6 bases). The CDR3 contains 15 residues. CDR1 GTSNPN and CDR2 SVGIG come from the germline V gene (reference sequence). V was pared by 3 bases and J by 3 bases, with 14 bases between. CDR3: CAWRKGHRDTGELFF. The CDR3 DNA reads TGTGCCTGGAGGAAGGGACACCGGGACACCGGGGAGCTGTTTTTT. Full variable domain (rest looked up from reference TRBV30 and TRBJ2-2): SQTIHQWPATLVQPVGSPLSLECTVEGTSNPNLYWYRQAAGRGLQLLFYSVGIGQISSEVPQNLSASRPQDRQFILSSKKLLLSDSGFYLCAWRKGHRDTGELFFGEGSRLTVL.

As DNA, the CDR3 is TGTGCCAGCACAGGGTCCTACGAGCAGTACTTC. This sequence encodes CASTGSYEQYF. The gene calls are TRBV7-8 and TRBJ2-7, with D maybe TRBD1 (5 bases). This CDR3 spans 11 amino acids. Germline loops: CDR1 SGHVS, CDR2 FQNEAQ. Trimming shortened V by 7 bases and J by 1 base, and 5 bases separated the two germline ends. Full variable domain (missing parts from reference TRBV7-8 and TRBJ2-7): GAGVSQSPRYKVAKRGQDVALRCDPISGHVSLFWYQQALGQGPEFLTYFQNEAQLDKSGLPSDRFFAERPEGSVSTLKIQRTQQEDSAVYLCASTGSYEQYFGPGTRLTVT.